This TCR beta chain was identified in a study of blood T cells in healthy people across ages. Study observations and caveats: More naive CD4+ cells and higher diversity marked long-lived donors relative to aged donors.

On this clonotype itself: Its antigen remains unknown. The junction departs from germline at one end; a sequencing error may be responsible.

Germline CDR1 and CDR2: SEHNR and FQNEAQ (reference sequence). This CDR3 has 16 residues. The second PCR ran about 6 to 11 cycles with a sample-barcoded 5' primer and J-beta primers. TCRdb fed the 5' RACE reads into MiXCR, producing one record per CDR3 protein. The table lists over 600,000 distinct CDR3 sequences, 56% of them singletons. The V call is TRBV7-9, the J call TRBJ2-1; 7 bases agree with TRBD2. The sample comprised blood. This receptor was obtained from a middle-aged man in good health. CDR3 in amino acids: CASNLDGRGAYNEQFF. DNA for the CDR3: TGTGCCAGCAACTTAGATGGCCGGGGGGCCTACAATGAGCAGTTCTTC.